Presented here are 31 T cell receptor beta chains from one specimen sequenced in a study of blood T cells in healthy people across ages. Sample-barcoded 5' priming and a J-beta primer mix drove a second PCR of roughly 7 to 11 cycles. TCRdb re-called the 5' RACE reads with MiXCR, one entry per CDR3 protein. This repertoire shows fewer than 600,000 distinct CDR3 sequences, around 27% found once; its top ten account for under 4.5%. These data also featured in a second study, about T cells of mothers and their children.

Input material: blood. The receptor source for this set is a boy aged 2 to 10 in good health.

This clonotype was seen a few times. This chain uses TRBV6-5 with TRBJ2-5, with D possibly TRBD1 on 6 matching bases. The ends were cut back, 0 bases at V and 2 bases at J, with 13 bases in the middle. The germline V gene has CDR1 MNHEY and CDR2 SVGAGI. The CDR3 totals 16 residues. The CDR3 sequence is CASSYSDSEGQETQYF. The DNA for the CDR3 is TGTGCCAGCAGTTACTCGGACAGTGAGGGACAAGAGACCCAGTACTTC.

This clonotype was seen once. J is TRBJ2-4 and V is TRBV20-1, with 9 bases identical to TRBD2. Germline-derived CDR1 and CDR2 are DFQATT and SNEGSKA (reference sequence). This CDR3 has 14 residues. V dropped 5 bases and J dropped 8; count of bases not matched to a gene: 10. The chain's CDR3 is CSAPRGTSRDIQYF. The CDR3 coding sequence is TGCAGTGCTCCACGGGGGACTAGCAGGGACATTCAGTACTTC.

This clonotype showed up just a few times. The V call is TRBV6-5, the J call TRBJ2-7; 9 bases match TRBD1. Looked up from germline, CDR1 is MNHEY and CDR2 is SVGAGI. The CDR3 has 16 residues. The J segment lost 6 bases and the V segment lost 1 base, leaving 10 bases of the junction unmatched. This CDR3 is CASSYLAAGQGSEQYF. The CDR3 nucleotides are TGTGCCAGCAGTTACTTAGCGGCCGGACAGGGGAGCGAGCAGTACTTC.

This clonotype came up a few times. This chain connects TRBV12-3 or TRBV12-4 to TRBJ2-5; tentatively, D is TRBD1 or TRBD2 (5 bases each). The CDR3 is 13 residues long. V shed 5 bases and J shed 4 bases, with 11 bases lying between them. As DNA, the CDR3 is TGTGCCAGCAGTGTGGGGGACCTAGAGACCCAGTACTTC. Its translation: CASSVGDLETQYF.

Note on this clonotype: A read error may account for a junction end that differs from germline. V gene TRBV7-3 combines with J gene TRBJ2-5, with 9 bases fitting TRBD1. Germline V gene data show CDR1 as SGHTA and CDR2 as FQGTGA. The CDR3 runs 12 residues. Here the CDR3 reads CASRDRDDSLAF. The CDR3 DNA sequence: TGTGCCAGCCGGGACAGGGACGACTCTTTAGCATTC.

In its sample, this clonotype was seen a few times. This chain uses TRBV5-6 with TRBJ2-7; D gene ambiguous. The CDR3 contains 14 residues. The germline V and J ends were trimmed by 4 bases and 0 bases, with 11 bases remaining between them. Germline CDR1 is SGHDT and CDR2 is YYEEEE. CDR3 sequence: CASSPSIVSYEQYF. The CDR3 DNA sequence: TGTGCCAGCAGCCCGTCAATCGTCTCCTACGAGCAGTACTTC.

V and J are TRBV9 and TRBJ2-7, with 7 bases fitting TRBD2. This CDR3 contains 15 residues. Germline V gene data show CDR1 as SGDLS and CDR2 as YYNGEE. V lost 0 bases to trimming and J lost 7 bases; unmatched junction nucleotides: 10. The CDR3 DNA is TGTGCCAGCAGCGTAGAGGCGGGAGAGCCGCGGGAGCAGTACTTC. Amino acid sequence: CASSVEAGEPREQYF.

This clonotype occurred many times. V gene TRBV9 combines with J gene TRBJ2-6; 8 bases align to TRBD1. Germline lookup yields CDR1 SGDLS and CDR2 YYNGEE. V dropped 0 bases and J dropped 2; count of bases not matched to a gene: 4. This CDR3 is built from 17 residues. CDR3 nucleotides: TGTGCCAGCAGCGTAGCAGACAGGGGTACTGGGGCCAACGTCCTGACTTTC. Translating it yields CASSVADRGTGANVLTF.

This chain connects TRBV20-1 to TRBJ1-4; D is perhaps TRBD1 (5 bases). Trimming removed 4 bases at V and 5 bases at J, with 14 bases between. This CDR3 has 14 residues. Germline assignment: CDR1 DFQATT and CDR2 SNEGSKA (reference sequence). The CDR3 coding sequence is TGCAGTGCTAACCCCTCAGGGAAGAATGAAAAACTGTTTTTT. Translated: CSANPSGKNEKLFF.

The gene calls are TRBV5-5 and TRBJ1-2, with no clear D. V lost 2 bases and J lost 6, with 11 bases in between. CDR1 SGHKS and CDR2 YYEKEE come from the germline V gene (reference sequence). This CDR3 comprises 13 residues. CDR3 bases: TGTGCCAGCAGCTTAAACCCGACCGATGGCTACACCTTC. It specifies CASSLNPTDGYTF. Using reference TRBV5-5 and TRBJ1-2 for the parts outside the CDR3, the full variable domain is DAGVTQSPTHLIKTRGQQVTLRCSPISGHKSVSWYQQVLGQGPQFIFQYYEKEERGRGNFPDRFSARQFPNYSSELNVNALLLGDSALYLCASSLNPTDGYTFGSGTRLTVV.

The DNA for the CDR3 is TGTGCCAGCAGCGTAAGTCACGGGACAAAGGGATCACCCCTCCACTTT. Translated, it gives CASSVSHGTKGSPLHF. The genes are TRBV9 and TRBJ1-6; a possible D gene is TRBD1 (6 bases). The CDR3 is made up of 16 amino acids. V was cut by 1 base and J by 10 bases, with 18 bases left in between. Germline V gene lookup returns CDR1 SGDLS and CDR2 YYNGEE.

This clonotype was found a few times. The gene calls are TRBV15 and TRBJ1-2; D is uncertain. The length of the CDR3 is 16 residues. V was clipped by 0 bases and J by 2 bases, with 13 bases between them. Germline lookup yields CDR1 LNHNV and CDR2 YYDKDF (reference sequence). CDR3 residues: CATSRDLGGENYGYTF. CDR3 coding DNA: TGTGCCACCAGCAGAGATCTTGGCGGAGAGAACTATGGCTACACCTTC.

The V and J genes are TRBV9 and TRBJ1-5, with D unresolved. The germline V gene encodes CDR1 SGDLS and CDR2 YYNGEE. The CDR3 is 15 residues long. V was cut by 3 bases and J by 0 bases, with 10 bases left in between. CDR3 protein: CASSETGNSNQPQHF. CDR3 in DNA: TGTGCCAGCAGCGAGACGGGGAATAGCAATCAGCCCCAGCATTTT. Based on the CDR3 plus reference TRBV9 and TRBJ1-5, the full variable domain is DSGVTQTPKHLITATGQRVTLRCSPRSGDLSVYWYQQSLDQGLQFLIQYYNGEERAKGNILERFSAQQFPDLHSELNLSSLELGDSALYFCASSETGNSNQPQHFGDGTRLSIL.

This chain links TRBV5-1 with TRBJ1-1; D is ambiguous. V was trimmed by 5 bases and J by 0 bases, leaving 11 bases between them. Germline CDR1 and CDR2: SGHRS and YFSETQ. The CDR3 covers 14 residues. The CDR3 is CASRKTAMNTEAFF. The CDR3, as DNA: TGCGCCAGCAGAAAGACCGCTATGAACACTGAAGCTTTCTTT.

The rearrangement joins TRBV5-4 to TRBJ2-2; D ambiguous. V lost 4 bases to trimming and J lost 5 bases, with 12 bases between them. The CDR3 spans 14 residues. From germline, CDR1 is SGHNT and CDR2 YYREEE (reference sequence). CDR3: CASSLPLGTGELFF. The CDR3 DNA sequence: TGTGCCAGCAGCCTACCATTGGGTACCGGGGAGCTGTTTTTT.

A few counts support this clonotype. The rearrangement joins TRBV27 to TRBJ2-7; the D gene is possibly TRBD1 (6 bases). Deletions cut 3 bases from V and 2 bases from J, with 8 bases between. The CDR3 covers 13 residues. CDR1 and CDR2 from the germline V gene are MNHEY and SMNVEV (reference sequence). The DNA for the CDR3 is TGTGCCAGCAGTTTCCGGGACACCTACGAGCAGTACTTC. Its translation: CASSFRDTYEQYF.

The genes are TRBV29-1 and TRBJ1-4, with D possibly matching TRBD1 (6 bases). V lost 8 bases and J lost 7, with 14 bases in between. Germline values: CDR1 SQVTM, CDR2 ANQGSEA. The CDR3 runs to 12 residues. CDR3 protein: CSFLGRGEKLFF. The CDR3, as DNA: TGCAGCTTCCTGGGCAGGGGTGAAAAACTGTTTTTT.

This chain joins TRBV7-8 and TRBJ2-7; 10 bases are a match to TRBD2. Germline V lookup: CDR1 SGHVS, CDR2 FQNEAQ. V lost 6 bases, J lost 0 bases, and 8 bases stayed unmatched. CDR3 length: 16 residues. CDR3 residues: CASRRKREGRSYEQYF. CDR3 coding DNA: TGTGCCAGCAGGCGAAAGCGGGAGGGCCGCTCCTACGAGCAGTACTTC.

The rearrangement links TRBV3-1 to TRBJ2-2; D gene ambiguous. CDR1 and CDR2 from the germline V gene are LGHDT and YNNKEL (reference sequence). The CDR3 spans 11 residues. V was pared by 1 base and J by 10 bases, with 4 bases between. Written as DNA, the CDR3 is TGTGCCAGCAGCCAAGGGGAGGAGCTGTTTTTT. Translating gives CASSQGEELFF.

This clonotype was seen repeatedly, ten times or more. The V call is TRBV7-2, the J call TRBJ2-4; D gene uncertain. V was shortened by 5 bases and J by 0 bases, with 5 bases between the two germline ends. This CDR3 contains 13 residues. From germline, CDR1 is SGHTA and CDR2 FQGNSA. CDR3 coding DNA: TGTGCCAGCAGCCTGATAGCCAAAAACATTCAGTACTTC. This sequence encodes CASSLIAKNIQYF.

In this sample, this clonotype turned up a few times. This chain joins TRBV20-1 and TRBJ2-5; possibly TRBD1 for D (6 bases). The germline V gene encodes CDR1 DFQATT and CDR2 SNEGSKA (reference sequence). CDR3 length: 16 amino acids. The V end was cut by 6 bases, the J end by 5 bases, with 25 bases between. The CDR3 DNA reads TGCAGTGCAACCCGTCTAGGGGGATCGGGAAGGGAGACCCAGTACTTC. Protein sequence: CSATRLGGSGRETQYF.

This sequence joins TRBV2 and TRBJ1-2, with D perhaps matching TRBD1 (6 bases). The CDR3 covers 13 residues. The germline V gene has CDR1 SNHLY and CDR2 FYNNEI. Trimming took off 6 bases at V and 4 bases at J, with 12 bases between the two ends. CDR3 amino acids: CASRDDRSYGYTF. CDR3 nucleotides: TGTGCCAGCAGGGATGACAGGAGCTATGGCTACACCTTC.

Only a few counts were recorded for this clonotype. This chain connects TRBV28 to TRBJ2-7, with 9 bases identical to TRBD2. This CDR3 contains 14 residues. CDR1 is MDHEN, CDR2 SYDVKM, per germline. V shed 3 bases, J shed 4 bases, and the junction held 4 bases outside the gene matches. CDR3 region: CASSFSGSLYEQYF. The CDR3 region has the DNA TGTGCCAGCAGTTTTAGCGGGAGTCTATACGAGCAGTACTTC.

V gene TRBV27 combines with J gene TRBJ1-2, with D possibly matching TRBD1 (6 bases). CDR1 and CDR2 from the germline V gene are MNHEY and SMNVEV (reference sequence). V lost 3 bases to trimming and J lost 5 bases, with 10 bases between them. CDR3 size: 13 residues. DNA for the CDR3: TGTGCCAGCAGTTTTCAGGGGAGGTATGGCTACACCTTC. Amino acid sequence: CASSFQGRYGYTF.

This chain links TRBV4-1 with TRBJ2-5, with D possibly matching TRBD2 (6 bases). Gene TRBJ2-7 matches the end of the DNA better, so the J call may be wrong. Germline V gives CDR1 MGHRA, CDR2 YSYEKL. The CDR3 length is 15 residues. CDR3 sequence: CASSQFMEGSYEQYF. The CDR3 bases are TGCGCCAGCAGCCAATTTATGGAGGGATCCTACGAGCAGTACTTC.

Written as DNA, the CDR3 is TGCGCCAGCAGCCAAGACTGGAGAGGAGGTGAAAAACTGTTTTTT. Protein product: CASSQDWRGGEKLFF. The chain is built from TRBV4-3 and TRBJ1-4; no reliable D call. Trimming cost V 0 bases and J 7 bases, with 12 bases left between them. Germline values: CDR1 LGHNA, CDR2 YSLEER. This CDR3 spans 15 amino acids.

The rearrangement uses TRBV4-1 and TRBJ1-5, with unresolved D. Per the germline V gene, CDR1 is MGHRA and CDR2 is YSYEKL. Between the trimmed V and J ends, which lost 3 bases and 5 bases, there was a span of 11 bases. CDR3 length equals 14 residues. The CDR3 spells CASSQPLGDQPQHF. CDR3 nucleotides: TGCGCCAGCAGCCAGCCGCTAGGTGATCAGCCCCAGCATTTT.

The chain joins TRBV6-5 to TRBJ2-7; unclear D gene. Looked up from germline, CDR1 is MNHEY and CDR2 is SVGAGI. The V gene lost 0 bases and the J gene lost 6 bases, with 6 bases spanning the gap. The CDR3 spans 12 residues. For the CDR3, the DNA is TGTGCCAGCAGTTACTCGGGTTCCGAGCAGTACTTC. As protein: CASSYSGSEQYF.

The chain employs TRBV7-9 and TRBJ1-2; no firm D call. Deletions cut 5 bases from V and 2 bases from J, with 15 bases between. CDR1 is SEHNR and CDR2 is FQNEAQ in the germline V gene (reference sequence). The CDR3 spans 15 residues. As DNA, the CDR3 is TGTGCCAGCAGCCCAGGAGTAGGGAGCAACTATGGCTACACCTTC. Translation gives CASSPGVGSNYGYTF. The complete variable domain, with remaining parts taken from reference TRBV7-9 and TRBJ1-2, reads DTGVSQNPRHKITKRGQNVTFRCDPISEHNRLYWYRQTLGQGPEFLTYFQNEAQLEKSRLLSDRFSAERPKGSFSTLEIQRTEQGDSAMYLCASSPGVGSNYGYTFGSGTRLTVV.

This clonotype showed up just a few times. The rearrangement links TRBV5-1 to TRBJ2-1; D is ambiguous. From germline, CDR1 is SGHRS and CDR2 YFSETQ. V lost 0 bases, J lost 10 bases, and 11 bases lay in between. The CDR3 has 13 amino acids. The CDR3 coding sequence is TGCGCCAGCAGCTTGGCCCCTGGCCAGGAGCAGTTCTTC. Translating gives CASSLAPGQEQFF.

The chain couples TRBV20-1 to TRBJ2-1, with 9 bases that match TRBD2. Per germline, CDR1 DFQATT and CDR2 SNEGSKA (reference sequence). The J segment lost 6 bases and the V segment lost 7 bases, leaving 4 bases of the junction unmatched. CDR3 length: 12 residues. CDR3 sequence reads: CSGGRDGNEQFF. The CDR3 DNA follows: TGCAGTGGCGGGAGGGATGGCAATGAGCAGTTCTTC.